A selection of T cell receptor beta chains follows, all from one sample in a study of OX40 agonist ivuxolimab in advanced cancers. The table came from immunoSEQ multiplex PCR; TCRdb's copy has only in-frame clones and leaves some out. The sample carries over 5,500 clones, 75% to 90% recorded once. Sequences were derived from CD4+ or CD8+ T cells sorted from blood, sampled in a trial of the OX40 agonist ivuxolimab. All receptors derive from an adult with an advanced solid tumor such as melanoma, head and neck, liver or kidney cancer. The CDR3 runs from the conserved cysteine through the conserved F or W. The D gene is left open where the match is weak.

D,J,V,DNA,CDR3
TRBD1,TRBJ1-2,TRBV29-1,TGCAGCATACAAAGGGGGCCTAACTATGGCTACACCTTC,CSIQRGPNYGYTF
NA,TRBJ1-5,TRBV4-1,TGCGCCAGCAGCCCTATCCCGGGGGGCACTCAGCCCCAGCATTTT,CASSPIPGGTQPQHF
TRBD1,TRBJ1-6,TRBV30,TGTGCCTGGACCCGGGACAGGCTCTCCTATAATTCACCCCTCCACTTT,CAWTRDRLSYNSPLHF
TRBD2,TRBJ2-5,TRBV2,TGTGCCAGCAACCAGCGGGGCGTGGGGGAGACCCAGTACTTC,CASNQRGVGETQYF
NA,TRBJ2-1,TRBV9,TGTGCCAGCAGCGTAGACTTGAATGAGCAGTTCTTC,CASSVDLNEQFF
TRBD1,TRBJ1-2,TRBV2,TGTGCCAGCAGTGAAGCTTGGGGGACAGCAAACACCTATGGCTACACCTTC,CASSEAWGTANTYGYTF
NA,TRBJ2-7,TRBV29-1,TGCAGCGTTTACAGGGACTCCTACGAGCAGTACTTC,CSVYRDSYEQYF
NA,TRBJ2-1,TRBV2,TGTGCCAGCACCCCGGGGGTTTCCAATGAGCAGTTCTTC,CASTPGVSNEQFF
NA,TRBJ1-3,TRBV2,TGTGCCAGCAGTGAATTTAACTCTGGAAACACCATATATTTT,CASSEFNSGNTIYF
NA,TRBJ1-1,TRBV5-1,TGCGCCAGCAGCTTAAACATGAACACTGAAGCTTTCTTT,CASSLNMNTEAFF
TRBD1,TRBJ1-5,TRBV27,TGTGCCAGCAGTTTGACAGGGGAGGGAGCTCCGGGTGATCAGCCCCAGCATTTT,CASSLTGEGAPGDQPQHF